The clone carrying this TCR beta chain has just one count. This entry is derived from a study of blood T cell repertoires in COVID-19. Study-wide background: The analysed material was cDNA or gDNA that came from T cells, B-cell-depleted T cells, or PBMCs.

V gave up 5 bases and J gave up 0 bases, with 17 bases separating them. CDR1 and CDR2 from the germline V gene are LNHDA and SQIVND (reference sequence). This CDR3 region has 17 residues. Data came from immunoSEQ multiplex PCR; TCRdb stores just in-frame clones and leaves some out. Among 270,000 or so clones, just under 90% were seen once, and the ten largest hold 11%. Sequenced material: peripheral blood. This clonotype originated in a woman aged 25 to 45 with COVID-19, enrolled during active disease. The chain links TRBV19 to TRBJ1-5; D possibly corresponds to TRBD1 (6 bases). Written as DNA, the CDR3 is TGTGCCAGTAGTGCGCAGACAGGTCCGTATAGCAATCAGCCCCAGCATTTT. Protein product: CASSAQTGPYSNQPQHF. The whole variable domain, filled in from reference TRBV19 and TRBJ1-5, reads DGGITQSPKYLFRKEGQNVTLSCEQNLNHDAMYWYRQDPGQGLRLIYYSQIVNDFQKGDIAEGYSVSREKKESFPLTVTSAQKNPTAFYLCASSAQTGPYSNQPQHFGDGTRLSIL.